Listed below are T cell receptor beta chains from one sample, sequenced in a study of cytomegalovirus exposure and HLA in healthy donors. Clones were read by immunoSEQ multiplex PCR, and TCRdb kept only the in-frame ones, dropping some. The sample holds 110,000 to 150,000 clones, 94% seen once. Sequenced sample: PBMCs. These receptors all come from a man in his late teens or twenties in good health and CMV-seropositive. CDR3s include the opening cysteine and the closing phenylalanine or tryptophan. A D gene is named only where the DNA matches it firmly. Size tells how often a clone was seen (once, few, many) or the class of an expanded clone, and some rows leave it out.

len	abundance	v_gene	d_gene	j_gene	CDR3nt	CDR3aa
13	-	TRBV6-1	-	TRBJ2-2	TGTGCCAGCAGTGAAAGGGAGACCGGGGAGCTGTTTTTT	CASSERETGELFF
16	-	TRBV4-2	TRBD2	TRBJ2-7	TGTGCCAGCAGCCAAGATCGCACTAGCGGGCTCTACGAGCAGTACTTC	CASSQDRTSGLYEQYF
17	-	TRBV2	-	TRBJ1-1	TGTGCCAGCAGCCCCGGGGGGGGGCGGAACAGGATCGCTGAAGCTTTCTTT	CASSPGGGRNRIAEAFF
17	-	TRBV27	TRBD1	TRBJ1-4	TGTGCCAGCAGTTTATCCGGACAGGGGGCGGGTAGTGAAAAACTGTTTTTT	CASSLSGQGAGSEKLFF
15	-	TRBV2	TRBD1	TRBJ2-5	TGTGCCAGCACCCAAAGACCTAGACAGGGGAAGACCCAGTACTTC	CASTQRPRQGKTQYF
13	-	TRBV7-2	-	TRBJ2-1	TGTGCCAGCAGCCCAAGAGGGTGGAATGAGCAGTTCTTC	CASSPRGWNEQFF
18	-	TRBV30	TRBD2	TRBJ2-7	TGTGCCTGGAGCCCCGGGGGGACTAGAGACTTGATCCACTACGAGCAGTACTTC	CAWSPGGTRDLIHYEQYF
15	-	TRBV5-6	-	TRBJ2-7	TGTGCCAGCAGCTCAGTTCGGGGGAGCTCCTACGAGCAGTACTTC	CASSSVRGSSYEQYF
17	-	TRBV6-1	TRBD1	TRBJ2-2	TGTGCCAGCAGTGAAGGTTGGGGGACAGGGAGTAGGGGGGAGCTGTTTTTT	CASSEGWGTGSRGELFF
15	-	TRBV19	TRBD2	TRBJ2-1	TGTGCCAGTAGTATATGGGGCGGGGGGTACAATGAGCAGTTCTTC	CASSIWGGGYNEQFF
14	once	TRBV19	-	TRBJ2-7	TGTGCCAGTAGTGGGTCGGCGGATACCTACGAGCAGTACTTC	CASSGSADTYEQYF
15	-	TRBV5-1	TRBD2	TRBJ2-1	TGCGCCAGCAGCTTGCGGGGACTAGCGGGAAATGAGCAGTTCTTC	CASSLRGLAGNEQFF
14	once	TRBV27	TRBD2	TRBJ2-7	TGTGCCAGCAGTTACGCGGGAGGGTCCTACGAGCAGTACTTC	CASSYAGGSYEQYF
13	-	TRBV21-1	-	TRBJ1-1	TGTGCCAGCACCCGACCAGGGGAAACTGAAGCTTTCTTT	CASTRPGETEAFF
16	-	TRBV6-6	TRBD1	TRBJ2-2	TGTGCCAGCAGGACCGAGACAGGGGCGGACACCGGGGAGCTGTTTTTT	CASRTETGADTGELFF
14	-	TRBV5-5	-	TRBJ1-1	TGTGCCAGCAGCTTGCTACGACAGTACACTGAAGCTTTCTTT	CASSLLRQYTEAFF
18	-	TRBV4-2	TRBD2	TRBJ2-7	TGTGCCAGCAGCCAGCGCCCCTTAGCGGGAGGTCGTTCCTACGAGCAGTACTTC	CASSQRPLAGGRSYEQYF
17	-	TRBV5-1	TRBD1	TRBJ2-7	TGCGCCAGCAGCTCCTGGTGGGCCCCGGGACAGGGAGACGAGCAGTACTTC	CASSSWWAPGQGDEQYF
15	-	TRBV11-2	TRBD2	TRBJ2-5	TGTGCCAGCAGCTCCACAACGGGAGGGGGGGAGACCCAGTACTTC	CASSSTTGGGETQYF
14	-	TRBV27	-	TRBJ2-2	TGTGCCAGCAGTTTCAAGGGGCTCGGCGGGGAGCTGTTTTTT	CASSFKGLGGELFF
15	-	TRBV7-8	-	TRBJ2-7	TGTGCCAGCAGCTTAACCTTAGACAGCCTATACGAGCAGTACTTC	CASSLTLDSLYEQYF
18	-	TRBV27	TRBD2	TRBJ2-3	TGTGCCAGCAGTTCGGGGACTAGCGGGAGGGCCGGCACAGATACGCAGTATTTT	CASSSGTSGRAGTDTQYF
14	-	TRBV29-1	TRBD1	TRBJ1-2	TGCAGCGTTGTAGGTGACGGGACAGGGGACGGCTACACCTTC	CSVVGDGTGDGYTF
12	-	TRBV10-3	TRBD1	TRBJ1-1	TGTGCCTCCCGGGAGAGCGGGACAGGGGCTTTCTTT	CASRESGTGAFF
19	-	TRBV12-2	-	TRBJ2-3	TGTGCAAGTCGCTTAGCGGAGTTAGCGGGAGTGGACGGCACAGATACGCAGTATTTT	CASRLAELAGVDGTDTQYF
17	-	TRBV21-1	-	TRBJ2-7	TGTGCCAGCAGCAAAGAGGTCGACAGGGGAGGTACGGGAGAGCAGTACTTC	CASSKEVDRGGTGEQYF
18	-	TRBV4-1	TRBD2	TRBJ2-7	TGCGCCAGCAGCCACCTGGGACTAGCCCCCGGAGGGCTCTACGAGCAGTACTTC	CASSHLGLAPGGLYEQYF
12	-	TRBV29-1	-	TRBJ2-3	TGCAGCGTTACTAGTAGTTCCCATACGCAGTATTTT	CSVTSSSHTQYF
15	once	TRBV7-6	-	TRBJ2-5	TGTGCCAGCAGCTCGCAGGGTGTAGGGCAAGAGACCCAGTACTTC	CASSSQGVGQETQYF
13	many	TRBV14	-	TRBJ2-7	TGTGCCAGCAGCCAAGACAGAACCTACGAGCAGTACTTC	CASSQDRTYEQYF
14	-	TRBV27	-	TRBJ2-7	TGTGCCAGCAGCTTAGGTACGCAGGGGAGAGAGCAGTACTTC	CASSLGTQGREQYF
17	once	TRBV7-2	TRBD2	TRBJ2-3	TGTGCCAGCAGCTTCCCAAGCGGGAGGGAGTGGGCAGATACGCAGTATTTT	CASSFPSGREWADTQYF
13	-	TRBV25-1	TRBD1	TRBJ2-5	TGTGCCAGCAGCGGGACAGGGGAAGAGACCCAGTACTTC	CASSGTGEETQYF
16	once	TRBV2	-	TRBJ1-6	TGTGCCAGCCAGGAGGAGAGGGGAGGTTATAGTTCACCCCTCCACTTT	CASQEERGGYSSPLHF
15	-	TRBV2	TRBD1	TRBJ1-5	TGTGCCAGCAGTGAAGGGGGACAGAGCAATCAGCCCCAGCATTTT	CASSEGGQSNQPQHF
16	-	TRBV5-6	-	TRBJ2-7	TGTGCCAGCACCCCCGGAGGGCCAGGGGGCTCCTACGAGCAGTACTTC	CASTPGGPGGSYEQYF
14	-	TRBV6-6	TRBD1	TRBJ2-1	TGTGCCAGCAGGGACAGGGGCGCCTACAATGAGCAGTTCTTC	CASRDRGAYNEQFF
12	-	TRBV28	-	TRBJ1-2	TGTGCCAGCAGTATACAGGGCGGTGGCTACACCTTC	CASSIQGGGYTF
11	once	TRBV4-1	-	TRBJ2-3	TGCGCCAGCAGCCAAACAGGTTGGCAGTATTTT	CASSQTGWQYF
18	-	TRBV11-1	TRBD2	TRBJ2-4	TGTGCCAGCAGCCCCGGGACTAGCGGGAGTTTTGCCAAAAACATTCAGTACTTC	CASSPGTSGSFAKNIQYF
15	-	TRBV19	-	TRBJ2-7	TGTGCCAGTAGTATAGATCCCGGGACAAACAAGGAGCAGTACTTC	CASSIDPGTNKEQYF
12	-	TRBV19	-	TRBJ2-7	TGTGCCAGTAACCGGGGGTGGTACGAGCAGTACTTC	CASNRGWYEQYF
16	-	TRBV5-1	TRBD2	TRBJ2-6	TGCGCCAGCAGCCCTCGGGGGGAGGGTGGGGCCAACGTCCTGACTTTC	CASSPRGEGGANVLTF
15	-	TRBV5-4	TRBD1	TRBJ2-2	TGTGCCAGCAGCCAGGGACAGGGAACAACCGGGGAGCTGTTTTTT	CASSQGQGTTGELFF
17	-	TRBV14	TRBD1	TRBJ1-1	TGTGCCAGCAGCCTGAAGAGGACAGGGGATTTGAACACTGAAGCTTTCTTT	CASSLKRTGDLNTEAFF
14	-	TRBV30	-	TRBJ2-7	TGTGCCTGGAGGGGACGGGAGCGAACCTACGAGCAGTACTTC	CAWRGRERTYEQYF
14	-	TRBV4-1	TRBD1	TRBJ1-2	TGCGCCAGCAGCGACAGGGCAGAGCGCTATGGCTACACCTTC	CASSDRAERYGYTF
17	-	TRBV10-3	TRBD1	TRBJ1-2	TGTGCCATCTCTTTTCATCCGGACAGGGGACTCCACTATGGCTACACCTTC	CAISFHPDRGLHYGYTF
13	-	TRBV10-1	-	TRBJ2-2	TGCGCCAGCAGTATTAGTAGTACCGGGGAGCTGTTTTTT	CASSISSTGELFF
15	-	TRBV10-3	TRBD1	TRBJ2-7	TGTGCCATCAGTGAGGGGACAGGGAGAGCCTACGAGCAGTACTTC	CAISEGTGRAYEQYF
12	few	TRBV6-5	TRBD2	TRBJ2-7	TGTGCCAGCAGTCGGACTAGCCGCGAGCAGTACTTC	CASSRTSREQYF
13	-	TRBV6-1	-	TRBJ2-3	TGTGCCAGCAGTGAAGTCGGAGCAGATACGCAGTATTTT	CASSEVGADTQYF
15	-	TRBV4-1	TRBD1	TRBJ2-7	TGCGCCAGCAGCGCAGAGAGGACAGGGGTTTACGAGCAGTACTTC	CASSAERTGVYEQYF
15	few	TRBV2	TRBD2	TRBJ2-2	TGTGCCAGCAAGGATTCGGGGGGACCTGCCGGGGAGCTGTTTTTT	CASKDSGGPAGELFF
12	-	TRBV19	-	TRBJ1-2	TGTGCCAGTAGGAAGACAAGATATGGCTACACCTTC	CASRKTRYGYTF